Sequencing of this T cell receptor beta chain was carried out in a study of OX40 agonist ivuxolimab in advanced cancers. Study-level information: Patients in the trial were receiving intravenous ivuxolimab every 2 weeks, at doses of 0.01 to 10 mg/kg.

Note on this clone: Its antigen is as yet unknown.

It was autoimmune disease history or systemic immunosuppression that excluded patients. Sampling of blood occurred at baseline, cycle 4 day 1, and cycle 7 day 1. Method: immunoSEQ multiplex PCR; TCRdb's copy keeps in-frame clones and lacks some. The sample consists of 60,000 to 75,000 clones, around 83% of them appearing once. Trimming took 4 bases from V and 5 from J; bases not matched to a gene: 8. In germline, CDR1 is LNHNV, CDR2 YYDKDF (reference sequence). This CDR3 spans 15 amino acids. The study's findings and limits: Certain nonresponding patients likewise had low normalized T-cell clonal expansion.

The TCR originated in an adult with an advanced solid tumor such as melanoma, head and neck, liver or kidney cancer. This chain joins TRBV15 and TRBJ1-2; 9 bases are shared with TRBD1. The sequences come from CD4+ or CD8+ T cells sorted from blood, collected in a trial of the OX40 agonist ivuxolimab. In DNA form, the CDR3 reads TGTGCCACCAGCACCCGACAGGGGGATAGGTATGGCTACACCTTC. This codes for CATSTRQGDRYGYTF.